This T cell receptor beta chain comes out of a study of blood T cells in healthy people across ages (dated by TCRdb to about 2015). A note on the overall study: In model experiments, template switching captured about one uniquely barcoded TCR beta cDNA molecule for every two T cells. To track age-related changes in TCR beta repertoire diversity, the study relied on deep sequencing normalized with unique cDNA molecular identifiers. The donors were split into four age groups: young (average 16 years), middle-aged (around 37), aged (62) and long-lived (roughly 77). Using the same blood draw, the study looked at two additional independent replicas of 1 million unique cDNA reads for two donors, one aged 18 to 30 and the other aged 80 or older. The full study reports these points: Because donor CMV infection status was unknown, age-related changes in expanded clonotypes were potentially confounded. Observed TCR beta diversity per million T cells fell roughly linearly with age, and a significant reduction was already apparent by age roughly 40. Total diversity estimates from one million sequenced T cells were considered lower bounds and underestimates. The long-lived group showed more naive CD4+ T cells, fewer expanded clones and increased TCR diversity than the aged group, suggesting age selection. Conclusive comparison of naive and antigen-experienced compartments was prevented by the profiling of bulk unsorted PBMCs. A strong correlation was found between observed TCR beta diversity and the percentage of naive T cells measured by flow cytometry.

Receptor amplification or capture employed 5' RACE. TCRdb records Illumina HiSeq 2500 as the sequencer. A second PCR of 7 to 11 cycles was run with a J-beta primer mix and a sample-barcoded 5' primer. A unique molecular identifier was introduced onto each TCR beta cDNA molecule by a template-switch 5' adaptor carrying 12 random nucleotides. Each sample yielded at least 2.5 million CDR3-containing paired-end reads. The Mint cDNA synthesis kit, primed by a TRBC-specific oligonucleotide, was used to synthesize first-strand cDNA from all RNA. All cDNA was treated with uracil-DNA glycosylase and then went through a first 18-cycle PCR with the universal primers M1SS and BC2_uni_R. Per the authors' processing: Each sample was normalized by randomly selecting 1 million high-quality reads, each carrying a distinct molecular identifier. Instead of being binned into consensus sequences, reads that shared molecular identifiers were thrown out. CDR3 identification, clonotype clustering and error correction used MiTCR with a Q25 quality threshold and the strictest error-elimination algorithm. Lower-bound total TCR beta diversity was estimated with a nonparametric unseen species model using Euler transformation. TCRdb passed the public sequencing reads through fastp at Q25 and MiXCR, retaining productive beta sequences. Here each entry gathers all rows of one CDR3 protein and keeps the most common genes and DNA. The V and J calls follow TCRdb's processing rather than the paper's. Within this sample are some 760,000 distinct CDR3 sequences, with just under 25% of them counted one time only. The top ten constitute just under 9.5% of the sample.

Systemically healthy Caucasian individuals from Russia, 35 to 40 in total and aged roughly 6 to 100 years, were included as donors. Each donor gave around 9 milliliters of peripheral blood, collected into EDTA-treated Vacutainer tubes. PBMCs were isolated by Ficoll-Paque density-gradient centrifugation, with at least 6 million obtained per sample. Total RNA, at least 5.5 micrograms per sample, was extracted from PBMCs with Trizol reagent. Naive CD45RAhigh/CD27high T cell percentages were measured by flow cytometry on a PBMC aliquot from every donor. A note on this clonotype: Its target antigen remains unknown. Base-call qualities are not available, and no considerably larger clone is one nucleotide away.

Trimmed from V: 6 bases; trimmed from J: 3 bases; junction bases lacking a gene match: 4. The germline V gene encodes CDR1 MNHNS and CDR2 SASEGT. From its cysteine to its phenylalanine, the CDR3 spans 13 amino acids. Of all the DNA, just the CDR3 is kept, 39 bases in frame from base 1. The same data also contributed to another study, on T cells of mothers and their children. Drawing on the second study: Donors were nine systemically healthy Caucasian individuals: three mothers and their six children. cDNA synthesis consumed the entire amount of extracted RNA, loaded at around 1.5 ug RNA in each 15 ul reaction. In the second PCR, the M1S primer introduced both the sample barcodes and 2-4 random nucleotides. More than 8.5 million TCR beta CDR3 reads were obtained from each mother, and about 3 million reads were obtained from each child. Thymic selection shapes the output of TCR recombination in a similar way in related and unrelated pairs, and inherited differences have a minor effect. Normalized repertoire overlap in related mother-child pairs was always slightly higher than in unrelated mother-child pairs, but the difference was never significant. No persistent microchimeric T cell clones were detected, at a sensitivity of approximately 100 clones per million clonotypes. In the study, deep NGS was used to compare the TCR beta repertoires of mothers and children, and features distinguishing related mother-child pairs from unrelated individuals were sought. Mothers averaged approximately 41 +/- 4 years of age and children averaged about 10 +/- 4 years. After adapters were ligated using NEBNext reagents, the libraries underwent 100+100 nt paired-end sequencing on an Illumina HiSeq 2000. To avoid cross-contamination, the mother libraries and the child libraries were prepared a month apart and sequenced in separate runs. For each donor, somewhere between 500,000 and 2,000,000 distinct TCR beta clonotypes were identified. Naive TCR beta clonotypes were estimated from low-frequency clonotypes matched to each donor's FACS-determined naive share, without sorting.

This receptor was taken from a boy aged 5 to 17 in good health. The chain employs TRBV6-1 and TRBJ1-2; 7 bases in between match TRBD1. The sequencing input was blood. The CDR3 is CASRGTADYGYTF. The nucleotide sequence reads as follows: TGTGCCAGCAGGGGGACAGCGGACTATGGCTACACCTTC.